Below are 22 T cell receptor beta chains sequenced from a single sample in a study of shared clonotypes between healthy human individuals. Profiled with immunoSEQ multiplex PCR; TCRdb holds only in-frame clones, not every one. The data show over a million clones, under 80% seen once. Sequenced input: memory CD4+ T cells sorted from blood. Subset denoted: CD45RA-negative fraction. These receptors were taken from a man between 18 and 29 years old in good health.

This clone has more than one count but fewer than ten. The sample contains more than one DNA sequence encoding this CDR3. The rearrangement uses TRBV6-5 and TRBJ1-5, with D possibly matching TRBD1 (5 bases). Germline CDR1 and CDR2: MNHEY and SVGAGI. The CDR3 is 13 residues long. V was clipped by 8 bases and J by 2 bases, with 10 bases between them. In nucleotides, the CDR3 is TGTGCCAGCCGAAGAGGGGGCAATCAGCCCCAGCATTTT. This translates into CASRRGGNQPQHF.

This clone has a handful of counts. The gene calls are TRBV9 and TRBJ1-1; possible D gene TRBD1, 5 bases. From germline, CDR1 is SGDLS and CDR2 YYNGEE. This CDR3 is 14 amino acids long. V was cut by 6 bases and J by 0 bases, with 12 bases left in between. The CDR3 sequence: CASTEGYMNTEAFF. CDR3 in DNA: TGTGCCAGCACGGAGGGGTACATGAACACTGAAGCTTTCTTT.

This chain joins TRBV2 and TRBJ2-2; 13 positions match TRBD2. The CDR3 is 17 amino acids. Looked up from germline, CDR1 is SNHLY and CDR2 is FYNNEI. Losses at the gene ends were 6 bases for V and 5 bases for J; bases not matched to a gene: 9. The CDR3 coding sequence is TGTGCCAGCAGAGCCGGGACTAGCGGGGAAAGGACCGGGGAGCTGTTTTTT. Its translation: CASRAGTSGERTGELFF.

Regarding this clone: The same CDR3 also results from other DNA sequences found in this sample. The CDR3 here is CASSPSRDYGYTF. In DNA, the CDR3 is TGTGCCAGCTCACCATCCAGGGACTATGGCTACACCTTC. V and J are TRBV18 and TRBJ1-2; D is perhaps TRBD1 (5 bases). CDR3 length: 13 residues. The germline gives CDR1 KGHSH, CDR2 LQKENI. Trimming pared 2 bases from V and 3 bases from J, leaving 7 bases between.

This chain links TRBV2 with TRBJ1-1; D remains ambiguous. The CDR3 loop spans 13 amino acids. CDR1 and CDR2 from the germline V gene are SNHLY and FYNNEI. Deletions cut 4 bases from V and 1 base from J, with 7 bases between. The CDR3 coding sequence is TGTGCCAGCAGTGGCAAGTGGAACACTGAAGCTTTCTTT. Amino acids: CASSGKWNTEAFF. The entire variable domain, with the rest obtained from reference TRBV2 and TRBJ1-1, is as follows: EPEVTQTPSHQVTQMGQEVILRCVPISNHLYFYWYRQILGQKVEFLVSFYNNEISEKSEIFDDQFSVERPDGSNFTLKIRSTKLEDSAMYFCASSGKWNTEAFFGQGTRLTVV.

About this clone: The same CDR3 arises from other DNA sequences in this sample as well. The V and J genes are TRBV27 and TRBJ2-7; no reliable D call. V gave up 5 bases and J gave up 1 base, with 9 bases separating them. The germline gives CDR1 MNHEY, CDR2 SMNVEV (reference sequence). The CDR3 sequence is 13 residues long. The CDR3 DNA reads TGTGCCAGCAGTCGAACAGAGTCCTACGAGCAGTACTTC. Protein sequence: CASSRTESYEQYF.

This clone appeared a single time. Other DNA sequences of this sample code for an identical CDR3. The rearrangement joins TRBV6-5 to TRBJ2-7; D call uncertain. CDR1 is MNHEY and CDR2 is SVGAGI in the germline V gene. The CDR3 is 11 amino acids. Between the trimmed V and J ends, which lost 5 bases and 2 bases, there was a span of 4 bases. The CDR3 DNA reads as TGTGCCAGCAGTCCTGCCTACGAGCAGTACTTC. Translated: CASSPAYEQYF.

This chain joins TRBV19 and TRBJ1-3; no firm D call. V lost 3 bases, J lost 0 bases, and 12 bases lay in between. The CDR3 consists of 16 residues. The germline V gene has CDR1 LNHDA and CDR2 SQIVND (reference sequence). CDR3 sequence: CASSMVRDYSGNTIYF. In nucleotides, the CDR3 is TGTGCCAGTAGTATGGTCCGGGATTACTCTGGAAACACCATATATTTT.

The chain couples TRBV20-1 to TRBJ2-7; no clear D gene. Germline CDR1 DFQATT, CDR2 SNEGSKA (reference sequence). The CDR3 totals 10 residues. With 0 bases removed from V and 4 bases from J, the gap between germline ends came to 1 base. The CDR3 here is CSAREYEQYF. In DNA, the CDR3 is TGCAGTGCTAGAGAGTACGAGCAGTACTTC.

The gene calls are TRBV10-2 and TRBJ1-1; tentatively, D is TRBD1 (6 bases). The ends were cut back, 6 bases at V and 2 bases at J, with 10 bases in the middle. CDR3 length: 13 residues. Germline V gene data show CDR1 as WSHSY and CDR2 as SAAADI. CDR3 bases: TGCGCCAGCAGAGGGGGGTCCAACACTGAAGCTTTCTTT. Residues: CASRGGSNTEAFF.

In this sample, this clone turned up a few times. This chain's CDR3 is CSVDAGSLETQYF. The CDR3 DNA reads as TGCAGCGTTGATGCTGGCAGCCTCGAGACCCAGTACTTC. The chain joins TRBV29-1 to TRBJ2-5; D gene ambiguous. The V end was cut by 3 bases, the J end by 5 bases, with 13 bases between. Germline lookup yields CDR1 SQVTM and CDR2 ANQGSEA. This CDR3 is built from 13 residues.

The V gene is TRBV28, the J gene TRBJ2-7, with D possibly TRBD1 on 6 matching bases. V shed 6 bases and J shed 4 bases, with 19 bases lying between them. Germline V gene sequence: CDR1 MDHEN, CDR2 SYDVKM. This CDR3 contains 15 residues. CDR3 in amino acids: CASRTHRDTIYEQYF. Written as DNA, the CDR3 is TGTGCCAGCAGGACCCACAGGGACACCATATACGAGCAGTACTTC.

The V and J genes are TRBV4-2 and TRBJ1-2; tentative D call: TRBD1 (6 bases). Germline loops: CDR1 LGHNA, CDR2 YNFKEQ. The CDR3 consists of 15 residues. V gave up 8 bases and J gave up 7 bases, with 23 bases separating them. The CDR3 loop reads CASRSLSAGEIGYTF. The CDR3 DNA sequence: TGTGCCAGCCGGAGCTTGTCGGCAGGGGAAATTGGCTACACCTTC.

The genes are TRBV9 and TRBJ1-4; the D gene is possibly TRBD1 (5 bases). Per germline, CDR1 SGDLS and CDR2 YYNGEE. Trimming took 1 base from V and 7 from J, leaving 17 bases between them. This CDR3 region has 16 residues. CDR3 amino acids: CASSVSDQGRGEKLFF. CDR3 DNA: TGTGCCAGCAGCGTAAGTGATCAGGGACGTGGTGAAAAACTGTTTTTT.

The chain carries TRBV18 and TRBJ2-3; D unclear. Trimming removed 2 bases at V and 2 bases at J, with 8 bases between. The length of the CDR3 is 14 residues. Germline assignment: CDR1 KGHSH and CDR2 LQKENI. CDR3 residues: CASSPRRITDTQYF. The CDR3 DNA follows: TGTGCCAGCTCACCAAGGCGGATCACAGATACGCAGTATTTT.

The chain employs TRBV2 and TRBJ1-6; D is ambiguous. The germline V gene encodes CDR1 SNHLY and CDR2 FYNNEI. The CDR3 is 13 residues long. V lost 4 bases, J lost 6 bases, and 7 bases lay in between. The CDR3 reads CASSAQSNSPLHF. Written as DNA, the CDR3 is TGTGCCAGCAGTGCTCAGAGTAATTCACCCCTCCACTTT.

J is TRBJ2-7 and V is TRBV30; D might be TRBD2 (5 bases). CDR3 length equals 16 residues. The V and J ends lost 0 bases and 2 bases respectively, with 17 bases between them. Germline V lookup: CDR1 GTSNPN, CDR2 SVGIG (reference sequence). The CDR3 DNA reads TGTGCCTGGAGTGTACGCTCCGGACTGTGGGCCTACGAGCAGTACTTC. Residues: CAWSVRSGLWAYEQYF.

This clone was seen a few times. The chain uses TRBV2 and TRBJ1-4; a possible D gene is TRBD1 (5 bases). This CDR3 comprises 15 residues. Looked up from germline, CDR1 is SNHLY and CDR2 is FYNNEI. The V gene lost 4 bases and the J gene lost 5 bases, with 14 bases spanning the gap. The CDR3 DNA sequence: TGTGCCAGCAGTGCCGGGGGAAAGGACAATGAAAAACTGTTTTTT. As protein: CASSAGGKDNEKLFF. The whole variable domain, filled in from reference TRBV2 and TRBJ1-4, reads EPEVTQTPSHQVTQMGQEVILRCVPISNHLYFYWYRQILGQKVEFLVSFYNNEISEKSEIFDDQFSVERPDGSNFTLKIRSTKLEDSAMYFCASSAGGKDNEKLFFGSGTQLSVL.

This clone was recorded once. This chain connects TRBV7-6 to TRBJ1-6; the D gene is possibly TRBD1 (5 bases). Germline CDR1 reads SGHVS; CDR2 reads FNYEAQ. This CDR3 is built from 14 residues. Trimming took off 2 bases at V and 8 bases at J, with 10 bases between the two ends. The CDR3 sequence is CASSLQGAHSPLHF. DNA for the CDR3: TGTGCCAGCAGCTTACAAGGGGCTCATTCACCCCTCCACTTT.

The chain links TRBV2 to TRBJ1-5, with 7 bases identical to TRBD1. Germline-derived CDR1 and CDR2 are SNHLY and FYNNEI. V was pared by 4 bases and J by 6 bases, with 6 bases of the junction left unmatched. The CDR3 consists of 14 residues. The CDR3: CASSAGTASQPQHF. The CDR3 nucleotides read TGTGCCAGCAGTGCCGGGACAGCCAGTCAGCCCCAGCATTTT.

The chain recombines TRBV4-3 with TRBJ2-3; maybe TRBD1 (6 bases). The CDR3 sequence is 16 residues long. V was trimmed by 3 bases and J by 5 bases, leaving 18 bases between them. Germline V gene sequence: CDR1 LGHNA, CDR2 YSLEER. CDR3 sequence (DNA): TGCGCCAGCAGCCAGAGACAGGTCCTAGGAGAAGATACGCAGTATTTT. It specifies CASSQRQVLGEDTQYF.

The chain carries TRBV6-1 and TRBJ2-5; 12 bases are shared with TRBD1. The CDR3 has 16 amino acids. Germline V gene sequence: CDR1 MNHNS, CDR2 SASEGT. Unmatched junction bases numbered 6, after V lost 3 bases and J lost 4 bases. CDR3 nucleotide sequence: TGTGCCAGCAGTGACCGGGACAGGGGGCGCCGAGAGACCCAGTACTTC. Its protein is CASSDRDRGRRETQYF.